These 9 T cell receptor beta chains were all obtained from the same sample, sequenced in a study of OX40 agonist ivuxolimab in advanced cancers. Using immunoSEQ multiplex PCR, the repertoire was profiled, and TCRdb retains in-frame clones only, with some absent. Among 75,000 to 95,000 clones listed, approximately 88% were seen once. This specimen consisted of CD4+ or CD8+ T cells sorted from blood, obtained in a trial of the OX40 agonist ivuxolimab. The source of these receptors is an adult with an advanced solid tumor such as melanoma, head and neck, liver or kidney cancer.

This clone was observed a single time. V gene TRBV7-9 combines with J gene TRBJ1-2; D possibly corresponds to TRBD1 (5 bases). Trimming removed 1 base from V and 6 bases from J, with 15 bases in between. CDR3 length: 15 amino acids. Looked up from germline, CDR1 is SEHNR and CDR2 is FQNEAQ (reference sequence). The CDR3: CASSLGAGIKHGYTF. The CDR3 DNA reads TGTGCCAGCAGCTTAGGTGCAGGGATTAAACATGGCTACACCTTC. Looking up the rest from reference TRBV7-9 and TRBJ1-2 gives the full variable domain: DTGVSQNPRHKITKRGQNVTFRCDPISEHNRLYWYRQTLGQGPEFLTYFQNEAQLEKSRLLSDRFSAERPKGSFSTLEIQRTEQGDSAMYLCASSLGAGIKHGYTFGSGTRLTVV.

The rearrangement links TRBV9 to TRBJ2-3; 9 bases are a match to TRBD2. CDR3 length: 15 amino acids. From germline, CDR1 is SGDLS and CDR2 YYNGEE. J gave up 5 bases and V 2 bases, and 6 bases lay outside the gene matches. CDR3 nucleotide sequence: TGTGCCAGCAGCGTTAGCGGGAGTTCAGGAGATACGCAGTATTTT. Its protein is CASSVSGSSGDTQYF.

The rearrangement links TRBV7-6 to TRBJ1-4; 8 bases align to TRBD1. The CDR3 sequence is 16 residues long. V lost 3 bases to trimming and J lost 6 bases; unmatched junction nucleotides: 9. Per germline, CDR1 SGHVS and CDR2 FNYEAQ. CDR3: CASSLGGSGGHEKLFF. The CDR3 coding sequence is TGTGCCAGCAGCTTGGGTGGTTCAGGGGGCCATGAAAAACTGTTTTTT.

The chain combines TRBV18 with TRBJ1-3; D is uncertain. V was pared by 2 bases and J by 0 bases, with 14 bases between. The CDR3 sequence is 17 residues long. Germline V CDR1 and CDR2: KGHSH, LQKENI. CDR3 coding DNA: TGTGCCAGCTCACCAGCACAGCTCCGCCACTCTGGAAACACCATATATTTT. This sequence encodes CASSPAQLRHSGNTIYF.

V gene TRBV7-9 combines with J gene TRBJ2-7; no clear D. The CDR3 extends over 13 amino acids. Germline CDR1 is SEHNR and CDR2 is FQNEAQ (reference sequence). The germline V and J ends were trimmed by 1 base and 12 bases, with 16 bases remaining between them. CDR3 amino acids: CASSLVAAPSMYF. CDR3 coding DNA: TGTGCCAGCAGCTTAGTGGCAGCCCCGAGCATGTACTTC.

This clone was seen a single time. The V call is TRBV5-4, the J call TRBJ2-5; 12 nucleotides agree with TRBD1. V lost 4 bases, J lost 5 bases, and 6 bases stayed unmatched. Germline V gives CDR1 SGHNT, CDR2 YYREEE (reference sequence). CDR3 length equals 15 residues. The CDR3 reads CASSQGQGARETQYF. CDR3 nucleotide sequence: TGTGCCAGCAGCCAGGGACAGGGGGCTCGGGAGACCCAGTACTTC.

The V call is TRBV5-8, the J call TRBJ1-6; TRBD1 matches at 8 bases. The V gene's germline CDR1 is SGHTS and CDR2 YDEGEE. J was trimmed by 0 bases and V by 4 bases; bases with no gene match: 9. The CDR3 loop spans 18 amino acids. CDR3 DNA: TGTGCCAGCAGCCCCTTCCAGGGGGCTCGCTCCTATAATTCACCCCTCCACTTT. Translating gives CASSPFQGARSYNSPLHF.

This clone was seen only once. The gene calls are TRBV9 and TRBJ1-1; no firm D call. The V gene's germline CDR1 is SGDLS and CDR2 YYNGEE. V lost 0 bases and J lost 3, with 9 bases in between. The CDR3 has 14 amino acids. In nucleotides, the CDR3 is TGTGCCAGCAGCGTAGCTGGCAGAGACACTGAAGCTTTCTTT. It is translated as CASSVAGRDTEAFF.

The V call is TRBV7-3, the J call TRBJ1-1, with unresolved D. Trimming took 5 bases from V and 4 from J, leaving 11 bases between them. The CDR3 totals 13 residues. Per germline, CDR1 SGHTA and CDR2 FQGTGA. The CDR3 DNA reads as TGTGCCAGCAGCCGAGGGAGTGGCACTGAAGCTTTCTTT. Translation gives CASSRGSGTEAFF.